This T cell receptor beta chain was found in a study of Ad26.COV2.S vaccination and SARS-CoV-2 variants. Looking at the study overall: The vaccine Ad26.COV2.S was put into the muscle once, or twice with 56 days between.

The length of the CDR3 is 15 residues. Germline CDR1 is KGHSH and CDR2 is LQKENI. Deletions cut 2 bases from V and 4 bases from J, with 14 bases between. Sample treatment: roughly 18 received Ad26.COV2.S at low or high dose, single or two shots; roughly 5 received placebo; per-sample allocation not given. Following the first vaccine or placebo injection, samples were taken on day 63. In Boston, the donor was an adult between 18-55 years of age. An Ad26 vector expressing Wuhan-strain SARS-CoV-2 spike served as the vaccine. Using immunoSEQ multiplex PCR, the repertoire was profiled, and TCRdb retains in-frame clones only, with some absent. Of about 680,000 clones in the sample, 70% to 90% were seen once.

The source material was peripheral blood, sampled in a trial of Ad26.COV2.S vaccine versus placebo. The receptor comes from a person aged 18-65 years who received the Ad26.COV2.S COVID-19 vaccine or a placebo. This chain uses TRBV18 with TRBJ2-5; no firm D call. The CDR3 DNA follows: TGTGCCAGCTCACCAAATTCAGACCCCCGAGAGACCCAGTACTTC. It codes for CASSPNSDPRETQYF.